Following are 5 T cell receptor beta chains from one sample sequenced in a study of T-cell memory formation after mild COVID-19. TCRdb called the 5' RACE reads again in MiXCR, with one record for every CDR3 protein. The table has about 140,000 distinct CDR3 sequences, about 14% seen once. Sequenced material: PBMCs or a T cell subset sorted from them (not recorded which). All receptors come from an adult woman who had mild COVID-19 (a few samples of this study predate the infection). Cell type and time point are not known.

CDR3 sequence (DNA): TGTGCCATCAGTGTCTCCTATGAGCAGTTCTTC. It encodes CAISVSYEQFF. This rearrangement joins TRBV10-3 to TRBJ2-1; D is unclear. V lost 4 bases and J lost 8, with 6 bases in between. The CDR3 loop spans 11 amino acids. Germline V gene data show CDR1 as ENHRY and CDR2 as SYGVKD.

This clonotype was observed a few times. This chain uses TRBV7-8 with TRBJ2-5; 8 nucleotides line up with TRBD1. V was pared by 4 bases and J by 5 bases, with 9 bases of the junction left unmatched. This CDR3 region has 15 residues. Germline CDR1 is SGHVS and CDR2 is FQNEAQ. The DNA of the CDR3 is TGTGCCAGCAGCTCGAGAGACAGGGACAGGGAGACCCAGTACTTC. Amino acid sequence: CASSSRDRDRETQYF.

Only a few counts were recorded for this clonotype. The chain carries TRBV20-1 and TRBJ2-5; the match to TRBD2 covers 8 bases. The CDR3 is 15 amino acids. Trimming at V came to 1 base and at J to 4 bases, leaving 8 bases not matched to a gene. The germline V gene has CDR1 DFQATT and CDR2 SNEGSKA (reference sequence). The CDR3 loop is CSARAQRGPGETQYF. The CDR3 nucleotides are TGCAGTGCTAGAGCCCAGCGGGGGCCGGGAGAGACCCAGTACTTC.

This clonotype was counted at least ten times. The chain links TRBV12-3 or TRBV12-4 to TRBJ1-3; D possibly corresponds to TRBD1 (6 bases). This CDR3 has 20 residues. V shed 6 bases and J shed 6 bases, with 33 bases lying between them. The CDR3 region has the DNA TGTGCCAGCAGCCGCACAGGGCTAGCCCTACAAGGCATGGCAACAAACACCATATATTTT. It yields the protein CASSRTGLALQGMATNTIYF.

The V and J genes are TRBV4-3 and TRBJ2-2, with TRBD2 as a possible D gene (6 bases). This CDR3 region has 16 residues. V gave up 1 base and J gave up 7 bases, with 16 bases separating them. Germline CDR1 and CDR2: LGHNA and YSLEER. This chain's CDR3 is CASSQGVGGGNGELFF. CDR3 DNA sequence: TGCGCCAGCAGCCAAGGTGTCGGGGGAGGAAACGGGGAGCTGTTTTTT.